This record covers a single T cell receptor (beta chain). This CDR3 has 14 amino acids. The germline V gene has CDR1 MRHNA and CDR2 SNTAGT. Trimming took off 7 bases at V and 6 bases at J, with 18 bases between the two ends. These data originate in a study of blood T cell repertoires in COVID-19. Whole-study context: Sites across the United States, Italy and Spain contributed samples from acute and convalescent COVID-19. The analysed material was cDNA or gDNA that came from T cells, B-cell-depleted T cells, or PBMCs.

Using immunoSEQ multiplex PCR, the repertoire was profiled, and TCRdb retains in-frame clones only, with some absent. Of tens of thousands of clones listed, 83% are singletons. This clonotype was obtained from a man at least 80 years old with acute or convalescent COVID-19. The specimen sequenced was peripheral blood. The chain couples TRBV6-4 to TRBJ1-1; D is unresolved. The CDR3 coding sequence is TGTGCCAGCAAGATGGACCAAACTAGCGCTGAAGCTTTCTTT. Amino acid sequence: CASKMDQTSAEAFF.